Listed here is a single T cell receptor (beta chain). This clonotype was observed many times. Its antigen is unknown. Within one base of it there is no much larger clone, and no base qualities were kept. The receptor library was made with 5' RACE. The run used an Illumina HiSeq 2000. A universal primer binding site was added through template switching, and the final cDNA carried a unique molecular identifier so that TCR cDNA molecules could be counted accurately. Specific primers in the conserved constant-segment region were used to synthesize first-strand cDNA for the TCR alpha and beta chains. Each cDNA library was double barcoded, with a SMART-Mk sample barcode plus Illumina barcodes, to control for contamination. TruSeq adapter sequences along with Illumina sample barcodes were introduced in two successive PCR steps. The TCR alpha and beta cDNA libraries were sequenced on the Illumina HiSeq platform using custom primers. In the paper's pipeline: MiGEC processed the raw reads to extract unique molecular identifiers, while MiXCR was used to determine the CDR3 positions. Recombination models were inferred per individual with the repgenHMM and IGoR tools using an EM algorithm. Shared clonotypes were analyzed with the tcR package in R, and sharing was normalized by the product of cloneset sizes. To study raw recombination without the effects of thymic and clonal selection, out-of-frame nonproductive sequences were analyzed. TCRdb handled the public reads itself, with Q25 trimming in fastp and clone calling in MiXCR, and kept productive beta chains. Duplicate CDR3 protein sequences are folded into a single record with the most common DNA and genes. The V and J calls were determined by TCRdb, not by the authors. This sample holds about 160,000 distinct CDR3 sequences; under 4.5% were observed only once. Of the sample, roughly 8% is held by the ten largest clones.

The data were obtained in a study of identical twins (dated by TCRdb to 2016 to 2017). For the study in its entirety: To test whether fetal clonotypes persist, this study deep-sequenced TCR alpha and beta repertoires from monozygotic twins, from unrelated adults of various ages, and from cord blood. To rule out contamination, replicate twin experiments were performed at different times with different library preparation protocols. Findings and caveats that apply to the study as a whole: Fewer insertions were carried by abundant cord blood beta clonotypes; a weaker similar trend was observed in young adult naive repertoires, while no such trend was observed in memory repertoires. Invariant T cells such as MAIT and iNKT could partly confound zero-insertion analyses, although diverse VJ usage argued against such confounding for most clonotypes. Recombination models systematically underestimated out-of-frame TCR alpha sharing in monozygotic twins but agreed with sharing between unrelated individuals. Compared with coincidental sharing between unrelated individuals, an excess of low generation-probability sequences was observed among out-of-frame TCR alpha sequences shared between twins. The excess sharing between twins in beta out-of-frame sequences was weaker because fewer shared sequences reduced the signal-to-noise ratio. Because the same donors could not be followed over many years, the conclusions depended on cross-sectional statistical analysis.

V is cut back by 3 bases and J by 3 bases, with 8 bases in the junction unmatched. The germline V gene (reference sequence) specifies DFQATT as CDR1 and SNEGSKA as CDR2. From the cysteine up to the phenylalanine, the CDR3 has a length of 16 residues. Only CDR3 DNA remains: 48 bases, in frame from the first base. All donors were healthy Caucasians. Miltenyi CD45RO+ enrichment and human naive T-cell isolation kits were used to isolate memory (CD45RO+) and naive T cells from PBMC. The clonotype comes from a man in his late teens or twenties in good health. The material sequenced was memory T cells sorted from blood. The cell subset or site label on this specimen signifies: CD45RO+ enriched T cells. The chain joins TRBV20-1 to TRBJ2-7, and 13 bases in between align with TRBD2. The CDR3 reads CSASAKTSGRNYEQYF. The nucleotide sequence is given as TGCAGTGCTAGTGCAAAGACTAGCGGGAGGAACTACGAGCAGTACTTC.